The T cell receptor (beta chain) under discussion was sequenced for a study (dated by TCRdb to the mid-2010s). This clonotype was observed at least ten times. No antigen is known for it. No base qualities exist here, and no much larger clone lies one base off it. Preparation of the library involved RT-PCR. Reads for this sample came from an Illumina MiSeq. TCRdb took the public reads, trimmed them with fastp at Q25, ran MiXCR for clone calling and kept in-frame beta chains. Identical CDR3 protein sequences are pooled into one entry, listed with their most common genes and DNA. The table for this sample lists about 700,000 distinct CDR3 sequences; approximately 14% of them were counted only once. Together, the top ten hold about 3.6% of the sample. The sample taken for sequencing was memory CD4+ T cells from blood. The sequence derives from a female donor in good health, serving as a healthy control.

This receptor carries the CDR3 CSALPVVAGPQYF. The base sequence is TGCAGTGCCCTCCCCGTCGTGGCAGGCCCTCAGTACTTC. The rearranged chain carries TRBV20-1 and TRBJ2-7; a confident D gene designation cannot be given. V and J lose 6 bases and 10 bases, and a span of 22 bases separates them. From the cysteine through the phenylalanine, the CDR3 covers 13 amino acids. Only the CDR3 part of the read is kept: 39 bases, read in frame from the first base. From the germline V gene (reference sequence), CDR1 is DFQATT and CDR2 is SNEGSKA.